These 28 T cell receptor beta chains share one sample of origin, sequenced in a study of blood T cell repertoires in COVID-19. The table came from immunoSEQ multiplex PCR; TCRdb's copy has only in-frame clones and leaves some out. The sample consists of a few hundred thousand clones, nearly 90% of them appearing once. The source material was peripheral blood. Receptors were obtained from a woman aged 40 to 50 with COVID-19, enrolled during active disease.

The chain employs TRBV15 and TRBJ1-5, with 12 nucleotides matching TRBD1. V lost 5 bases and J lost 5; bases outside the gene matches: 10. The CDR3 is 17 amino acids. Germline CDR1 is LNHNV and CDR2 is YYDKDF (reference sequence). In DNA, the CDR3 is TGTGCCACCAGCGTGCTGGGACAGGGGGCCGTAGATCAGCCCCAGCATTTT. Its protein is CATSVLGQGAVDQPQHF.

The chain is built from TRBV4-3 and TRBJ2-2, with D perhaps TRBD2 (5 bases). Trimming stripped 0 bases from V and 9 bases from J, with 14 bases between. Germline V gene sequence: CDR1 LGHNA, CDR2 YSLEER. This CDR3 region has 15 residues. Here the CDR3 reads CASSQENRRGRELFF. As DNA, the CDR3 is TGCGCCAGCAGCCAAGAAAATAGACGGGGAAGGGAGCTGTTTTTT.

This chain connects TRBV7-2 to TRBJ2-3; D not resolved. Trimming shortened V by 5 bases and J by 4 bases, and 16 bases separated the two germline ends. CDR1 is SGHTA, CDR2 FQGNSA, per germline. The CDR3 spans 15 residues. The CDR3: CASSAQYSPPDTQYF. The CDR3 bases are TGTGCCAGCAGCGCTCAGTACAGCCCGCCAGATACGCAGTATTTT.

The chain uses TRBV5-5 and TRBJ1-2; D is possibly TRBD1 (6 bases). The CDR3 loop spans 13 amino acids. CDR1 and CDR2 from the germline V gene are SGHKS and YYEKEE (reference sequence). Trimming pared 7 bases from V and 3 bases from J, leaving 13 bases between. The CDR3 DNA reads as TGTGCCAGCCGGCCCAGGGGAGACTATGGCTACACCTTC. Its protein product is CASRPRGDYGYTF.

This chain connects TRBV7-9 to TRBJ2-1, with 9 bases fitting TRBD1. J was trimmed by 4 bases and V by 1 base; bases with no gene match: 2. CDR1 is SEHNR, CDR2 FQNEAQ, per germline (reference sequence). The CDR3 is 15 residues long. The chain's CDR3 is CASSLGTGVYNEQFF. The DNA for the CDR3 is TGTGCCAGCAGCTTAGGGACAGGGGTATACAATGAGCAGTTCTTC.

This clone was recorded only once. The chain carries TRBV7-9 and TRBJ1-6; 9 bases line up with TRBD1. V shed 5 bases and J 3 bases; nucleotides not matched to a gene: 8. CDR3 length: 17 amino acids. The germline gives CDR1 SEHNR, CDR2 FQNEAQ (reference sequence). CDR3 DNA sequence: TGTGCCAGCAGCCTGGCCCCGGGACAGGGCTATAATTCACCCCTCCACTTT. Protein sequence: CASSLAPGQGYNSPLHF.

The chain carries TRBV3-1 (or the pseudogene TRBV3-2) and TRBJ2-1; 9 nucleotides line up with TRBD2. Trimming took 4 bases from V and 9 from J; bases not matched to a gene: 10. Per the germline V gene, CDR1 is LGHDT and CDR2 is YNNKEL (reference sequence). This CDR3 region has 15 residues. The CDR3 region has the DNA TGTGCCAGCAGCCCCCGCCTAGCGGGGAAAGGTGAGCAGTTCTTC. Its protein product is CASSPRLAGKGEQFF.

The rearrangement links TRBV30 to TRBJ1-5, with D maybe TRBD1 (5 bases). CDR1 GTSNPN and CDR2 SVGIG come from the germline V gene (reference sequence). The CDR3 spans 13 residues. Trimming removed 0 bases at V and 11 bases at J, with 14 bases between. The CDR3 spells CAWSVSGPMAQHF. In DNA form, the CDR3 reads TGTGCCTGGAGTGTTTCAGGGCCTATGGCCCAGCATTTT.

The gene calls are TRBV7-9 and TRBJ2-3; TRBD2 matches 7 bases. Germline-derived CDR1 and CDR2 are SEHNR and FQNEAQ (reference sequence). J gave up 2 bases and V 0 bases, and 8 bases lay outside the gene matches. The CDR3 is 17 amino acids. The CDR3 is CASSLALAGALTDTQYF. CDR3 nucleotide sequence: TGTGCCAGCAGCTTAGCCTTAGCGGGCGCCCTCACAGATACGCAGTATTTT.

The chain joins TRBV28 to TRBJ1-2, with 8 positions matching TRBD1. CDR1 is MDHEN, CDR2 SYDVKM, per germline. Trimming took 2 bases from V and 5 from J; bases not matched to a gene: 7. The CDR3 runs 15 residues. Here the CDR3 reads CASSLGDRTSYGYTF. The CDR3 DNA sequence: TGTGCCAGCAGTTTAGGGGACAGGACCTCTTATGGCTACACCTTC.

This rearrangement joins TRBV5-4 to TRBJ2-7; 7 nucleotides line up with TRBD1. The J segment lost 4 bases and the V segment lost 4 bases, leaving 14 bases of the junction unmatched. The germline V gene has CDR1 SGHNT and CDR2 YYREEE (reference sequence). The CDR3 extends over 16 amino acids. The CDR3 reads CASSRGGRSLSYEQYF. The CDR3 nucleotides are TGTGCCAGCAGCCGAGGGGGCCGCTCCCTCTCTTACGAGCAGTACTTC.

The chain has TRBV27 and TRBJ2-1; D remains unclear. Germline V gene sequence: CDR1 MNHEY, CDR2 SMNVEV (reference sequence). The V end was cut by 6 bases, the J end by 0 bases, with 12 bases between. This CDR3 spans 15 amino acids. In nucleotides, the CDR3 is TGTGCCAGCAGACTTTTTGGGCGCTCCTACAATGAGCAGTTCTTC. As protein: CASRLFGRSYNEQFF.

This chain uses TRBV29-1 with TRBJ1-1, with D tentatively TRBD1 (5 bases). CDR1 and CDR2 from the germline V gene are SQVTM and ANQGSEA. Trimming left V 4 bases short and J 1 base short, with 10 bases between. The CDR3 loop spans 13 amino acids. CDR3 bases: TGCAGCGTTGCAGTGGGGGGGAACACTGAAGCTTTCTTT. Its protein is CSVAVGGNTEAFF.

The chain carries TRBV10-3 and TRBJ2-1, with 11 bases matching TRBD2. Trimming took 4 bases from V and 8 from J; bases not matched to a gene: 4. This CDR3 contains 14 residues. Germline lookup yields CDR1 ENHRY and CDR2 SYGVKD. CDR3 sequence: CAISALAGEDEQFF. The CDR3 DNA is TGTGCCATCAGTGCACTAGCGGGAGAAGATGAGCAGTTCTTC.

The rearrangement uses TRBV19 and TRBJ1-5; D gene uncertain. Germline V gives CDR1 LNHDA, CDR2 SQIVND (reference sequence). V gave up 4 bases and J gave up 0 bases, with 13 bases separating them. CDR3 length equals 16 residues. In DNA form, the CDR3 reads TGTGCCAGTAGTAACACACCTGGTTATAGCAATCAGCCCCAGCATTTT. Residues: CASSNTPGYSNQPQHF.

The chain employs TRBV9 and TRBJ2-1, with 11 bases that match TRBD2. The length of the CDR3 is 18 residues. Per germline, CDR1 SGDLS and CDR2 YYNGEE. The ends lost 1 base at V and 4 bases at J; junction bases unmatched: 10. The CDR3 DNA is TGTGCCAGCAGCGTAATGGCTAGCGGGAGGCATCCTTACAATGAGCAGTTCTTC. As protein: CASSVMASGRHPYNEQFF.

The chain combines TRBV6-1 with TRBJ1-1; D uncertain. The CDR3 loop spans 12 amino acids. Germline values: CDR1 MNHNS, CDR2 SASEGT. The V and J ends lost 5 bases and 2 bases respectively, with 6 bases between them. The CDR3 bases are TGTGCCAGCAGTTATCTCAACACTGAAGCTTTCTTT. Translating gives CASSYLNTEAFF.

The rearrangement links TRBV4-3 to TRBJ1-1; perhaps TRBD1 as D (6 bases). Germline values: CDR1 LGHNA, CDR2 YSLEER. V was trimmed by 3 bases and J by 3 bases, leaving 8 bases between them. This CDR3 is built from 13 residues. CDR3 nucleotides: TGCGCCAGCAGCCACGACAGGTACACTGAAGCTTTCTTT. This codes for CASSHDRYTEAFF.

V and J are TRBV19 and TRBJ1-1, with D perhaps TRBD1 (5 bases). The CDR3 loop spans 14 amino acids. The V end was cut by 6 bases, the J end by 0 bases, with 11 bases between. Germline V gene sequence: CDR1 LNHDA, CDR2 SQIVND (reference sequence). The CDR3 sequence is CASSTTVLNTEAFF. CDR3 sequence (DNA): TGTGCCAGTAGCACGACAGTGTTGAACACTGAAGCTTTCTTT.

The chain combines TRBV7-2 with TRBJ2-3, with 9 positions matching TRBD1. From germline, CDR1 is SGHTA and CDR2 FQGNSA. CDR3 length equals 16 residues. Unmatched junction bases numbered 6, after V lost 1 base and J lost 4 bases. The CDR3 DNA reads as TGTGCCAGCAGCTTAGTTGGGACAGGGCTCCCAGATACGCAGTATTTT. This encodes CASSLVGTGLPDTQYF.

The gene calls are TRBV21-1 and TRBJ1-5; the D call of TRBD1 is as the table states it, not checked on the DNA. TRBV21-1 is marked as a pseudogene. This CDR3 is built from 21 residues. The CDR3 loop is CASSKCLKPGQFPNSNQPQHF. CDR3 coding DNA: TGTGCCAGCAGCAAATGTTTGAAACCGGGACAGTTTCCTAATAGCAATCAGCCCCAGCATTTT.

V gene TRBV18 combines with J gene TRBJ1-1; 9 bases align to TRBD1. The germline V gene encodes CDR1 KGHSH and CDR2 LQKENI. The junction had 7 bases not matched to a gene; V was cut back by 2 bases and J by 6 bases. The CDR3 extends over 15 amino acids. The CDR3 is CASSPTGGEFSEAFF. DNA for the CDR3: TGTGCCAGCTCACCAACAGGGGGCGAGTTTTCTGAAGCTTTCTTT. The complete variable domain, with remaining parts taken from reference TRBV18 and TRBJ1-1, reads NAGVMQNPRHLVRRRGQEARLRCSPMKGHSHVYWYRQLPEEGLKFMVYLQKENIIDESGMPKERFSAEFPKEGPSILRIQQVVRGDSAAYFCASSPTGGEFSEAFFGQGTRLTVV.

The gene calls are TRBV6-4 and TRBJ1-6; 7 bases map to TRBD1. J was trimmed by 5 bases and V by 5 bases; bases with no gene match: 3. The CDR3 runs to 14 residues. The germline CDR1 and CDR2 sequences are MRHNA and SNTAGT. The CDR3 DNA is TGTGCCAGCAGTACCGGGACAGATAATTCACCCCTCCACTTT. Translation gives CASSTGTDNSPLHF.

The genes are TRBV5-1 and TRBJ1-4, with D unresolved. Trimming cost V 8 bases and J 2 bases, with 13 bases left between them. The CDR3 totals 14 residues. Per the germline V gene, CDR1 is SGHRS and CDR2 is YFSETQ. In DNA, the CDR3 is TGCGCCAGTCAACGCGGAGTGACTAATGAAAAACTGTTTTTT. Protein: CASQRGVTNEKLFF.

Here the CDR3 DNA reads TGTGCCAGCAGCTTAGCGGCGGGAGGTTCTTATGAGCAGTTCTTC. Translating gives CASSLAAGGSYEQFF. The chain employs TRBV7-6 and TRBJ2-1; 8 nucleotides align to TRBD2. CDR3 length: 15 amino acids. Trimming at V came to 0 bases and at J to 8 bases, leaving 6 bases not matched to a gene. Germline V CDR1 and CDR2: SGHVS, FNYEAQ.

V usage is TRBV15 and J usage is TRBJ1-3, with 10 nucleotides matching TRBD1. The V gene end was trimmed by 5 bases and the J gene end by 3 bases; junction bases not matched to a gene: 13. Germline-derived CDR1 and CDR2 are LNHNV and YYDKDF (reference sequence). The CDR3 totals 18 residues. This CDR3 reads CATSPAVTGGLIGNTIYF. Written as DNA, the CDR3 is TGTGCCACCAGCCCCGCCGTGACAGGGGGCTTAATTGGAAACACCATATATTTT.

CDR3 sequence reads: CASRPAGGREQYF. CDR3 nucleotide sequence: TGTGCCAGCAGACCAGCGGGGGGGCGTGAGCAGTACTTC. The chain carries TRBV5-4 and TRBJ2-7, with 10 bases lining up with TRBD2. The germline V gene has CDR1 SGHNT and CDR2 YYREEE (reference sequence). The CDR3 is 13 amino acids. Trimming took 5 bases from V and 7 from J; bases not matched to a gene: 6. The full variable domain, with the rest looked up from reference TRBV5-4 and TRBJ2-7, is ETGVTQSPTHLIKTRGQQVTLRCSSQSGHNTVSWYQQALGQGPQFIFQYYREEENGRGNFPPRFSGLQFPNYSSELNVNALELDDSALYLCASRPAGGREQYFGPGTRLTVT.

V is TRBV4-1 and J is TRBJ1-1; possibly TRBD1 for D (6 bases). The V gene's germline CDR1 is MGHRA and CDR2 YSYEKL. V lost 1 base and J 0 bases, leaving 9 bases between the germline ends. The CDR3 totals 15 residues. CDR3 sequence (DNA): TGCGCCAGCAGCCAAGTGCGGGGGCTGAACACTGAAGCTTTCTTT. Its translation is CASSQVRGLNTEAFF.